The clone carrying this T cell receptor beta chain was seen a few times. Researchers amplified the TCR beta CDR3 regions from RNA transcripts. Carried out on the TCR CDR3, a first-round RT-PCR used the HTBI primer set. MiXCR was run by TCRdb on the multiplex PCR reads, yielding one entry per CDR3 protein. The top ten hold around 10% of the sample, which has about half a million distinct CDR3 sequences, roughly a quarter seen once. The CDR3 runs to 14 residues. The V and J ends lost 6 bases and 1 base respectively, with 9 bases between them. The entry originates in a study of T cells in Graves' hyperthyroidism and ophthalmopathy.

The rearrangement joins TRBV12-3 or TRBV12-4 to TRBJ2-2, with D tentatively TRBD2 (5 bases). This clonotype was sampled from a woman in her 30s with Graves' ophthalmopathy. What was sequenced was blood. Here the CDR3 DNA reads TGTGCCAGCAGGATTAGCGAGAACACCGGGGAGCTGTTTTTT. Translated: CASRISENTGELFF.